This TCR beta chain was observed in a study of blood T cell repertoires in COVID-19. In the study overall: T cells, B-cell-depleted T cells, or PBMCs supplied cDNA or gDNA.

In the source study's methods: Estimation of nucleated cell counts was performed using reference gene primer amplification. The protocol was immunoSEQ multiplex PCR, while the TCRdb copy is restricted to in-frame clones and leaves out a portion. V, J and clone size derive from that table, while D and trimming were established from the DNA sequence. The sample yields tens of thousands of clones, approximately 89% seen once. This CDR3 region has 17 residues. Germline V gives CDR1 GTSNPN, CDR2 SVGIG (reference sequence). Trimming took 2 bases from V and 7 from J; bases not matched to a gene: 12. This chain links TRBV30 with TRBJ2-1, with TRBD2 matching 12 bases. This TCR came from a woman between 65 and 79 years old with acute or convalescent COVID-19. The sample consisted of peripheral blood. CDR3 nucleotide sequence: TGTGCCTGGAGTCGAACTAGCGGGAGGTCCCGGACGAATGAGCAGTTCTTC. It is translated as CAWSRTSGRSRTNEQFF.